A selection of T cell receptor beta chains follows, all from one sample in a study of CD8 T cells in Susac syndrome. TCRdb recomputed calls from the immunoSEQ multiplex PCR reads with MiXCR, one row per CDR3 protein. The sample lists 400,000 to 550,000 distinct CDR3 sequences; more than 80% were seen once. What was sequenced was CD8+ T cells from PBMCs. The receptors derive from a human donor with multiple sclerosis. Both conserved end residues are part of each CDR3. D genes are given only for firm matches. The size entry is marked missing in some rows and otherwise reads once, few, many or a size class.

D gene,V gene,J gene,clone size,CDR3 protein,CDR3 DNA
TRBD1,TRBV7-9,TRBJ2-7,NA,CASGSRTGDIYEQYF,TGTGCCAGCGGTAGTAGGACAGGGGACATTTACGAGCAGTACTTC
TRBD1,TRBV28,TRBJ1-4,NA,CASSLTGINEKLFF,TGTGCCAGCAGCTTGACAGGGATTAATGAAAAACTGTTTTTT
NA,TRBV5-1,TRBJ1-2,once,CASSLASGDGYTF,TGCGCCAGCAGCTTGGCGTCAGGGGATGGCTACACCTTC
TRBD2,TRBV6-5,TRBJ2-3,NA,CASSYQGGSDTQYF,TGTGCCAGCAGTTACCAGGGAGGGTCAGATACGCAGTATTTT
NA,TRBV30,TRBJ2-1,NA,CAWSHSDNEQFF,TGTGCCTGGAGTCACAGTGACAATGAGCAGTTCTTC
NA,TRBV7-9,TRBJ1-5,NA,CASSLALDTNQPQHF,TGTGCCAGCAGCTTAGCACTGGACACCAATCAGCCCCAGCATTTT
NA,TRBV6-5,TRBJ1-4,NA,CASSYSGGEKLFF,TGTGCCAGCAGTTACTCCGGGGGTGAAAAACTGTTTTTT
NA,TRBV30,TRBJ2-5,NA,CAWSVLSGETQYF,TGTGCCTGGAGTGTTTTGTCCGGAGAGACCCAGTACTTC
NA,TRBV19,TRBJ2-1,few,CASSIGLYNEQFF,TGTGCCAGTAGTATCGGACTCTACAATGAGCAGTTCTTC
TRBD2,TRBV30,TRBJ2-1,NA,CAWSWGGDEQFF,TGTGCCTGGAGTTGGGGAGGGGATGAGCAGTTCTTC
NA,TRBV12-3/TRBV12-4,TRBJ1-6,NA,CASSLQGPANSPLHF,TGTGCCAGCAGTTTACAAGGGCCGGCTAATTCACCCCTCCACTTT
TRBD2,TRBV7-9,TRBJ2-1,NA,CASSPGTSDLNEQFF,TGTGCCAGCAGCCCGGGGACTAGCGACCTCAATGAGCAGTTCTTC
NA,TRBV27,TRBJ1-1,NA,CASSPALPNTEAFF,TGTGCCAGCAGTCCCGCCTTGCCGAACACTGAAGCTTTCTTT
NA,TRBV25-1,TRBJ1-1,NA,CASSEYFPAALHTEAFF,TGTGCCAGCAGTGAATATTTTCCGGCAGCCCTTCACACTGAAGCTTTCTTT
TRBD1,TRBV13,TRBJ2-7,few,CASLGTGVAEQYF,TGTGCCAGCCTCGGGACAGGGGTTGCCGAGCAGTACTTC
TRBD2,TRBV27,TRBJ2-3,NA,CASSLTGTSGSGTDTQYF,TGTGCCAGCAGTTTAACCGGGACTAGCGGTTCCGGGACAGATACGCAGTATTTT
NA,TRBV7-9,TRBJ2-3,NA,CASSLESGDHTDTQYF,TGTGCCAGCAGCTTAGAGTCCGGGGACCACACAGATACGCAGTATTTT
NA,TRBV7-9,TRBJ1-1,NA,CASSFRGAGNTEAFF,TGTGCCAGCAGCTTCCGGGGCGCGGGGAACACTGAAGCTTTCTTT
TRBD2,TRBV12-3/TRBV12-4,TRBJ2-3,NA,CASRTGTSGEKADTQYF,TGTGCCAGCAGGACCGGGACTAGCGGGGAGAAGGCAGATACGCAGTATTTT
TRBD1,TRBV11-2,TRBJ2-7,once,CASSTTGQGAREQYF,TGTGCCAGCAGCACGACGGGACAGGGGGCGCGGGAGCAGTACTTC
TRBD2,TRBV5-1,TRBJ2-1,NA,CASSPPFSTGTSGYNEQFF,TGCGCCAGCAGCCCACCCTTTTCAACCGGGACTAGCGGATACAATGAGCAGTTCTTC
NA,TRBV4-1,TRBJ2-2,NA,CASSAQGTGELFF,TGCGCCAGCAGCGCCCAGGGGACCGGGGAGCTGTTTTTT
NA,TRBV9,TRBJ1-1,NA,CASSPLDWAGTEAFF,TGTGCCAGCAGCCCATTGGACTGGGCGGGTACTGAAGCTTTCTTT
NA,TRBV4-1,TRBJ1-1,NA,CASSQDRGGIMNTEAFF,TGCGCCAGCAGCCAAGATCGGGGGGGGATCATGAACACTGAAGCTTTCTTT
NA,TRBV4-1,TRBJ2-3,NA,CASSHEVPGPGLTDTQYF,TGCGCCAGCAGCCATGAAGTACCGGGGCCGGGTTTAACAGATACGCAGTATTTT
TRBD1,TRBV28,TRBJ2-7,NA,CASRPRTGRTYEQYF,TGTGCCAGCAGACCCCGGACAGGGAGGACCTACGAGCAGTACTTC
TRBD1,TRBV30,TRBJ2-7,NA,CAWSGGTGGFDEQYF,TGTGCCTGGAGTGGGGGGACAGGGGGCTTCGACGAGCAGTACTTC
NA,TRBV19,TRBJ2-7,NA,CASSISLWTETYEQYF,TGTGCCAGTAGTATATCCCTATGGACAGAAACCTACGAGCAGTACTTC
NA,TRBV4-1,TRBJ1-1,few,CASSQGPDTEAFF,TGCGCCAGCAGCCAAGGCCCAGACACTGAAGCTTTCTTT
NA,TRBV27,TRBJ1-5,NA,CASSLGAGDQPQHF,TGTGCCAGCAGTTTAGGGGCAGGGGATCAGCCCCAGCATTTT
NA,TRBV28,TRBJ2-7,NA,CASSLQIGGGYEQYF,TGTGCCAGCAGTTTACAGATAGGGGGAGGCTACGAGCAGTACTTC
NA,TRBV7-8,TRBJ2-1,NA,CASSLRPGQGSLHEQFF,TGTGCCAGCAGCTTACGACCGGGACAAGGCTCTTTGCATGAGCAGTTCTTC
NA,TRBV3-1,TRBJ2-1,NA,CASSQPPPVPYNEQFF,TGTGCCAGCAGCCAGCCACCCCCCGTCCCCTACAATGAGCAGTTCTTC
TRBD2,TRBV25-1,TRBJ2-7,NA,CASSDWAGGYEQYF,TGTGCCAGCAGTGATTGGGCGGGAGGGTACGAGCAGTACTTC
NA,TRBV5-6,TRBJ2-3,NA,CASSSPRDRGFTDTQYF,TGTGCCAGCAGCTCCCCAAGGGACCGGGGATTCACAGATACGCAGTATTTT
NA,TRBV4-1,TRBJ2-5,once,CASSYLSGEETQYF,TGCGCCAGCAGCTACTTGTCCGGTGAAGAGACCCAGTACTTC